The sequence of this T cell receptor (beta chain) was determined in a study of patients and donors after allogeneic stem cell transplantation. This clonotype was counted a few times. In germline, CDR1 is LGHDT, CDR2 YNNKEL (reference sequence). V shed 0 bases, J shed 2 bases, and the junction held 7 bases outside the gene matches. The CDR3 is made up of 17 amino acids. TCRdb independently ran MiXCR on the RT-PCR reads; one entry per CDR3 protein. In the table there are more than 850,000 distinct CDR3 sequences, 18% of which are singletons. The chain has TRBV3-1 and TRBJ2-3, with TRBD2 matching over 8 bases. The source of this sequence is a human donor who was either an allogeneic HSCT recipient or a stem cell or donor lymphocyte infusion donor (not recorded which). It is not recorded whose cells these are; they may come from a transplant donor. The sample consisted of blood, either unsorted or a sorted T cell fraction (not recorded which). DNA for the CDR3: TGTGCCAGCAGCCAAGATCTAGCGGGCCTGCACACAGATACGCAGTATTTT. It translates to CASSQDLAGLHTDTQYF.